These 23 T cell receptor beta chains were sequenced from one sample in a study of metastatic and nonmetastatic thyroid tumors. TCRdb re-analyzed the PCR reads using MiXCR. The sample yields more than 70,000 clones, over 8.5% seen once. Ahead of thyroid surgery, no patient had received treatment of any kind. Sequenced: blood. These receptors were collected from a female donor with papillary thyroid cancer or a benign thyroid nodule (not recorded which). Some clones in this sample may be carry-over from other donors' samples.

In its sample, this clone was seen a few times. This chain links TRBV15 with TRBJ2-7; the D is unclear. Germline values: CDR1 LNHNV, CDR2 YYDKDF (reference sequence). This CDR3 spans 14 amino acids. Trimming left V 0 bases short and J 3 bases short, with 9 bases between. The CDR3 is CATSRDLSYYEQYF. As DNA, the CDR3 is TGTGCCACCAGCAGAGATCTGAGCTACTACGAGCAGTACTTC.

The chain employs TRBV9 and TRBJ2-7; 8 nucleotides align to TRBD2. Trimming took 2 bases from V and 4 from J; bases not matched to a gene: 2. This CDR3 has 13 residues. Germline CDR1 is SGDLS and CDR2 is YYNGEE. The CDR3 DNA sequence: TGTGCCAGCAGCGTTGGGACTAGATACGAGCAGTACTTC. Protein: CASSVGTRYEQYF.

This clone was recorded at least ten times. The chain uses TRBV12-3 or TRBV12-4 and TRBJ1-5; no reliable D call. This CDR3 has 14 residues. V lost 8 bases and J 2 bases, leaving 13 bases between the germline ends. CDR3: CASSKSAGNQPQHF. CDR3 DNA sequence: TGTGCCAGCTCTAAATCCGCCGGCAATCAGCCCCAGCATTTT.

In this sample, this clone turned up a few times. The CDR3: CASSYVRTGGGYGYTF. In DNA form, the CDR3 reads TGTGCCAGCAGTTACGTGAGGACAGGGGGGGGGTATGGCTACACCTTC. V is TRBV6-5 and J is TRBJ1-2; 10 bases match TRBD1. This CDR3 contains 16 residues. Germline CDR1 is MNHEY and CDR2 is SVGAGI. J lost 5 bases, V lost 2 bases, and 8 bases had no gene match.

This clone was detected many times. V is TRBV6-1 and J is TRBJ1-1, with D tentatively TRBD1 (5 bases). The ends were cut back, 5 bases at V and 5 bases at J, with 15 bases in the middle. CDR3 length: 14 amino acids. Germline CDR1 reads MNHNS; CDR2 reads SASEGT. The CDR3 DNA reads as TGTGCCAGCAGTTTGCTCCCCACAGGAACTGAAGCTTTCTTT. It specifies CASSLLPTGTEAFF.

V usage is TRBV6-2 or TRBV6-3 and J usage is TRBJ1-3, with no clear D. The CDR3 consists of 15 residues. Germline assignment: CDR1 MNHEY and CDR2 SVGEGT. Trimming removed 0 bases at V and 1 base at J, with 7 bases between. The CDR3 bases are TGTGCCAGCAGTTACTCTGGGGATTCTGGAAACACCATATATTTT. Residues: CASSYSGDSGNTIYF.

The rearrangement uses TRBV5-1 and TRBJ2-3; maybe TRBD2 (6 bases). This CDR3 has 14 amino acids. V shed 4 bases and J shed 2 bases, with 11 bases lying between them. Germline lookup yields CDR1 SGHRS and CDR2 YFSETQ. CDR3 bases: TGCGCCAGCAGCCTTTGGAGGGACACAGATACGCAGTATTTT. This gives the protein CASSLWRDTDTQYF.

The chain has TRBV14 and TRBJ1-1; no reliable D call. V was cut by 0 bases and J by 1 base, with 12 bases left in between. Germline CDR1 and CDR2: SGHDN and FVKESK. This CDR3 has 16 residues. CDR3: CASSQDLWASNTEAFF. CDR3 sequence (DNA): TGTGCCAGCAGCCAAGATCTTTGGGCGTCGAACACTGAAGCTTTCTTT.

The chain has TRBV6-1 and TRBJ1-1; weak D call: TRBD1 (5 bases). The germline gives CDR1 MNHNS, CDR2 SASEGT. V dropped 5 bases and J dropped 4 bases, with 11 bases sitting between them. The CDR3 runs to 13 residues. The CDR3 DNA reads as TGTGCCAGCAGTCCAGGGAGGGGCACTGAAGCTTTCTTT. Translated: CASSPGRGTEAFF.

Points on this clone: The junction does not match germline at one end; this may be a read error. The genes are TRBV2 and TRBJ1-1, with a weak D call TRBD1 (5 bases). Per the germline V gene, CDR1 is SNHLY and CDR2 is FYNNEI. This CDR3 comprises 13 residues. CDR3 region: CASIKEGLPQALF. CDR3 in DNA: TGTGCCAGCATAAAGGAGGGACTTCCCCAAGCTCTCTTT.

The genes are TRBV24-1 and TRBJ1-1; maybe TRBD1 (5 bases). Trimming removed 3 bases at V and 1 base at J, with 26 bases between. Germline lookup yields CDR1 KGHDR and CDR2 SFDVKD. The CDR3 totals 20 residues. CDR3 DNA: TGTGCCACCAGTGATAAACAGAGGCCGGGACCCCTAAGGGCGAACACTGAAGCTTTCTTT. It translates to CATSDKQRPGPLRANTEAFF.

This clone was picked up many times. The J gene is TRBJ2-1, the V gene TRBV3-1; D is unresolved. Trimming removed 0 bases at V and 8 bases at J, with 8 bases between. The germline V gene encodes CDR1 LGHDT and CDR2 YNNKEL (reference sequence). The CDR3 length is 13 residues. The CDR3: CASSQDLGHEQFF. The CDR3 nucleotides read TGTGCCAGCAGCCAAGATTTAGGCCATGAGCAGTTCTTC.

This clone was seen a handful of times. The CDR3 DNA sequence: TGTGCCAGCAGTTTATCTTTGACAGGGGATCGGGGCTACACCTTC. Translated: CASSLSLTGDRGYTF. This sequence joins TRBV12-3 or TRBV12-4 and TRBJ1-2; 8 bases fit TRBD1. The CDR3 length is 15 residues. The ends lost 2 bases at V and 8 bases at J; junction bases unmatched: 10.

The table lists this clone with many counts. This chain joins TRBV13 and TRBJ2-7; the D gene is possibly TRBD2 (5 bases). This CDR3 has 18 amino acids. Germline CDR1 PRHDT, CDR2 FYEKMQ (reference sequence). The germline V and J ends were trimmed by 0 bases and 2 bases, with 20 bases remaining between them. The CDR3 here is CASSLGPRSSGWPYEQYF. DNA of the CDR3: TGTGCCAGCAGCTTAGGCCCACGAAGCTCGGGGTGGCCCTACGAGCAGTACTTC.

This clone was recorded at least ten times. V is TRBV5-6 and J is TRBJ1-1; TRBD1 matches at 7 bases. This CDR3 has 15 amino acids. Germline V lookup: CDR1 SGHDT, CDR2 YYEEEE. V lost 0 bases and J lost 5; bases outside the gene matches: 7. The CDR3 loop reads CASSLETGTATEAFF. The CDR3 DNA reads as TGTGCCAGCAGCTTGGAGACAGGGACCGCGACTGAAGCTTTCTTT. Filled out from reference TRBV5-6 and TRBJ1-1, the complete variable domain reads DAGVTQSPTHLIKTRGQQVTLRCSPKSGHDTVSWYQQALGQGPQFIFQYYEEEERQRGNFPDRFSGHQFPNYSSELNVNALLLGDSALYLCASSLETGTATEAFFGQGTRLTVV.

There are a few counts of this clone. V gene TRBV9 combines with J gene TRBJ2-7; maybe TRBD1 (6 bases). Germline V gene sequence: CDR1 SGDLS, CDR2 YYNGEE. This CDR3 contains 15 residues. V lost 0 bases and J 3 bases, leaving 13 bases between the germline ends. The CDR3 DNA reads TGTGCCAGCAGCGTAGGAATGGGGGCGAACTACGAGCAGTACTTC. Translating it yields CASSVGMGANYEQYF. The full variable domain, in which reference TRBV9 and TRBJ2-7 provide the parts outside the CDR3, is DSGVTQTPKHLITATGQRVTLRCSPRSGDLSVYWYQQSLDQGLQFLIQYYNGEERAKGNILERFSAQQFPDLHSELNLSSLELGDSALYFCASSVGMGANYEQYFGPGTRLTVT.

The chain joins TRBV19 to TRBJ2-1, with D hard to call. Germline-derived CDR1 and CDR2 are LNHDA and SQIVND (reference sequence). The CDR3 consists of 12 residues. Trimming stripped 5 bases from V and 6 bases from J, with 8 bases between. DNA of the CDR3: TGTGCCAGTAGTGCGATGCTCAATGAGCAGTTCTTC. Its translation: CASSAMLNEQFF.

The rearrangement joins TRBV12-3 or TRBV12-4 to TRBJ2-1; possibly TRBD2 for D (7 bases). V was shortened by 8 bases and J by 3 bases, with 17 bases between the two germline ends. The CDR3 loop spans 15 amino acids. DNA for the CDR3: TGTGCCAGCTCCCTGTGGGGGGGGCTCTACAATGAGCAGTTCTTC. This sequence encodes CASSLWGGLYNEQFF.

The table lists this clone with many counts. The chain has TRBV6-1 and TRBJ2-7; D gene ambiguous. Trimming shortened V by 2 bases and J by 1 base, and 12 bases separated the two germline ends. Germline assignment: CDR1 MNHNS and CDR2 SASEGT. The CDR3 runs 15 residues. This chain's CDR3 is CASSEIPDGSYEQYF. The CDR3 nucleotides read TGTGCCAGCAGTGAAATCCCGGACGGGTCCTACGAGCAGTACTTC.

In its sample, this clone was seen many times. This sequence joins TRBV13 and TRBJ1-2, with a weak D call TRBD1 (6 bases). V was cut by 5 bases and J by 5 bases, with 15 bases left in between. This CDR3 spans 14 amino acids. CDR1 PRHDT and CDR2 FYEKMQ come from the germline V gene (reference sequence). CDR3 residues: CASSARGAEYGYTF. In DNA form, the CDR3 reads TGTGCCAGCAGCGCAAGGGGGGCGGAGTATGGCTACACCTTC.

This clone occurred many times. This rearrangement joins TRBV5-4 to TRBJ1-1; 8 nucleotides align to TRBD1. This CDR3 comprises 15 residues. Per germline, CDR1 SGHNT and CDR2 YYREEE (reference sequence). V shed 3 bases, J shed 0 bases, and the junction held 4 bases outside the gene matches. The CDR3 DNA follows: TGTGCCAGCAGCTCCCGACAGGGGATGAACACTGAAGCTTTCTTT. Amino acid sequence: CASSSRQGMNTEAFF.

The table lists this clone with many counts. The J gene is TRBJ2-2, the V gene TRBV9; unclear D gene. Germline V lookup: CDR1 SGDLS, CDR2 YYNGEE. The length of the CDR3 is 16 residues. Trimming left V 3 bases short and J 4 bases short, with 16 bases between. The DNA for the CDR3 is TGTGCCAGCAGCGCCCTTCAGCCCCCCGGCACCGGGGAGCTGTTTTTT. This translates into CASSALQPPGTGELFF.

This clone was recorded at least ten times. J is TRBJ2-7 and V is TRBV9, with D unclear. This CDR3 contains 15 residues. V shed 0 bases and J shed 2 bases, with 12 bases lying between them. Germline CDR1 SGDLS, CDR2 YYNGEE. CDR3 sequence: CASSVDEAATYEQYF. The CDR3 DNA reads as TGTGCCAGCAGCGTAGATGAAGCCGCTACCTACGAGCAGTACTTC.